This paragraph covers one T cell receptor beta chain sequence. What it binds is unknown. This record belongs to a study of T cell responses to AZD1222 COVID-19 vaccine. General study findings and limits: Repertoire collection took place solely once the T cell response had peaked. Compared with day 0, the breadth and depth of the Spike-specific TCR repertoire rose significantly after two doses of AZD1222. Seropositive AZD1222 recipients at baseline numbered only six or seven.

The germline V gene has CDR1 GTSNPN and CDR2 SVGIG (reference sequence). Deletions cut 2 bases from V and 9 bases from J, with 14 bases between. This CDR3 is built from 14 residues. Sequencing was performed with immunoSEQ multiplex PCR; in TCRdb, only in-frame clones are kept and a portion is missing. The data show fewer than 70,000 clones, roughly 80% seen once. The chain couples TRBV30 to TRBJ1-6, with D possibly TRBD1 on 5 matching bases. The receptor's source is an adult who received the AZD1222 COVID-19 vaccine. This specimen was peripheral blood, taken 28 days after the second AZD1222 dose. The CDR3 protein is CAWSFQGATSPLHF. As DNA, the CDR3 is TGTGCCTGGAGTTTTCAGGGTGCTACTTCACCCCTCCACTTT.